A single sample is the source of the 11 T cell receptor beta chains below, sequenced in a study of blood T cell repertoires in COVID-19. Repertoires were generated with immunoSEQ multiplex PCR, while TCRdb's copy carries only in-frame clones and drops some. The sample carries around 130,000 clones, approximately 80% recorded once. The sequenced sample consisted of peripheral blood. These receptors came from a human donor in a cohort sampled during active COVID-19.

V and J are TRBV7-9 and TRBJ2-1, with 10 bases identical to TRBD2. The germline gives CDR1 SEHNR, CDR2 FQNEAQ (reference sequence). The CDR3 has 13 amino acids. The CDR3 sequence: CAAGGNFYNEQFF. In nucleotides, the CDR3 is TGTGCAGCGGGGGGGAACTTTTACAATGAGCAGTTCTTC.

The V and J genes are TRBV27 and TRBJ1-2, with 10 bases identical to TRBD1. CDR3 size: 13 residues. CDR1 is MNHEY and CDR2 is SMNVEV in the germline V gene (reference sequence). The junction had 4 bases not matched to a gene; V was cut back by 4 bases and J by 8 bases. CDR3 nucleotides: TGTGCCAGCAGTTGGACAGGGGGAGGCGGCTACACCTTC. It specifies CASSWTGGGGYTF.

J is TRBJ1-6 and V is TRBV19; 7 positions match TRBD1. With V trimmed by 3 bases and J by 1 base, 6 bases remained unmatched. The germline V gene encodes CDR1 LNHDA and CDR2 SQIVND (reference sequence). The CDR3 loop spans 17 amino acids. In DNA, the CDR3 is TGTGCCAGTAGTATTGAGGGGGCGCTATCCTATAATTCACCCCTCCACTTT. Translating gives CASSIEGALSYNSPLHF.

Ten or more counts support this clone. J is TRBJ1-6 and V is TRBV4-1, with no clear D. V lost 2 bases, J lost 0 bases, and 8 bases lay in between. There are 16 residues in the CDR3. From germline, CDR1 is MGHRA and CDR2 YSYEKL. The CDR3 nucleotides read TGCGCCAGCAGCCAACGGGAGAGCTCCTATAATTCACCCCTCCACTTT. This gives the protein CASSQRESSYNSPLHF.

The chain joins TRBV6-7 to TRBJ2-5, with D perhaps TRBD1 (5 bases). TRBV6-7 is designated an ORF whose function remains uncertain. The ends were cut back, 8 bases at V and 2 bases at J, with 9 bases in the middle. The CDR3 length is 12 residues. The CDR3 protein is CASEQAQETQYF. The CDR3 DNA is TGTGCCAGCGAACAGGCGCAAGAGACCCAGTACTTC.

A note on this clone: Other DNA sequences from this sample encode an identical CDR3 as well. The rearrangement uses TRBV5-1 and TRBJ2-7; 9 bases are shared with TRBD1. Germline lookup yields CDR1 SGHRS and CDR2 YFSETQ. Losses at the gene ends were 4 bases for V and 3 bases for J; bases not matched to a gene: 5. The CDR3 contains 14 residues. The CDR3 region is CASSLRTGDYEQYF. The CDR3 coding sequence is TGCGCCAGCAGCCTACGGACAGGGGACTACGAGCAGTACTTC.

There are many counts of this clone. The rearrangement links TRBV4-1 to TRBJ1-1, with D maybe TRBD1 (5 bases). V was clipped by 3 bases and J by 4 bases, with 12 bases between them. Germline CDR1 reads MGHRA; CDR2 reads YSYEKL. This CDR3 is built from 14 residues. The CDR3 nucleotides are TGCGCCAGCAGCCATAGGTCCGGGGGCACTGAAGCTTTCTTT. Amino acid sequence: CASSHRSGGTEAFF.

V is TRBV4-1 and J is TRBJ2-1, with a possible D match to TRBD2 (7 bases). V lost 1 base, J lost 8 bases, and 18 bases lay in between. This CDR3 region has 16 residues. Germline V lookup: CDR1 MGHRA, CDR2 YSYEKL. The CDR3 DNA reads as TGCGCCAGCAGCCAAGGCCGAGGGGGGGGGCGGTATGAGCAGTTCTTC. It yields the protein CASSQGRGGGRYEQFF.

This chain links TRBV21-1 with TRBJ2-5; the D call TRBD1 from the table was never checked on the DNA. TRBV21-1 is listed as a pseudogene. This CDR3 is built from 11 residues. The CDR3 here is CASRKGETQYF. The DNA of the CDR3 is TGTGCCAGCAGGAAGGGGGAGACCCAGTACTTC.

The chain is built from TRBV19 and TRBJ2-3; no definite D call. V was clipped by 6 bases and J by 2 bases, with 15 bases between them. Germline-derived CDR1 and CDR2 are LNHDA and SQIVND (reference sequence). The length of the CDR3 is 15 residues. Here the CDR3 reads CASRGRGPTTDTQYF. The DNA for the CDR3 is TGTGCCAGTAGAGGCAGAGGCCCGACCACAGATACGCAGTATTTT. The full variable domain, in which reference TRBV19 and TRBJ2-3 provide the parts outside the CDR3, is DGGITQSPKYLFRKEGQNVTLSCEQNLNHDAMYWYRQDPGQGLRLIYYSQIVNDFQKGDIAEGYSVSREKKESFPLTVTSAQKNPTAFYLCASRGRGPTTDTQYFGPGTRLTVL.

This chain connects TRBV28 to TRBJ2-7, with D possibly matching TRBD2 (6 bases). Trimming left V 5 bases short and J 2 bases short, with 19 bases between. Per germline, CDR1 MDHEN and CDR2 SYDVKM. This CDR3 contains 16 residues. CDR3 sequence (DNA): TGTGCCAGCAGTAAGACTAGTTGGTCGATTGCCTACGAGCAGTACTTC. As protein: CASSKTSWSIAYEQYF.